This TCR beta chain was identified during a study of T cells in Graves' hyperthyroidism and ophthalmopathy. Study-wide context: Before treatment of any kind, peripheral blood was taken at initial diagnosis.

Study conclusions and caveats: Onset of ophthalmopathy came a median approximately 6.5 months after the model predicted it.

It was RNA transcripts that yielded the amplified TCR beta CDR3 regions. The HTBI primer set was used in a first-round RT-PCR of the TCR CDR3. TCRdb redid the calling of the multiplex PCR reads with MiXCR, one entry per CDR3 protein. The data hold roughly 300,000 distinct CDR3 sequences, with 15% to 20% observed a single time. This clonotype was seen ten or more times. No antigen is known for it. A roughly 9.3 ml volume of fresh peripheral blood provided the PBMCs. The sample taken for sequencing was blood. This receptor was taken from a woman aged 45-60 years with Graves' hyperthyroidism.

This CDR3 reads CASSSGANVLTF. DNA for the CDR3: TGTGCCAGCAGCTCTGGGGCCAACGTCCTGACTTTC. V and J are TRBV9 and TRBJ2-6; D not resolved. The CDR3 is made up of 12 amino acids. The ends were cut back, 4 bases at V and 1 base at J, with 0 bases in the middle. Germline V gives CDR1 SGDLS, CDR2 YYNGEE.